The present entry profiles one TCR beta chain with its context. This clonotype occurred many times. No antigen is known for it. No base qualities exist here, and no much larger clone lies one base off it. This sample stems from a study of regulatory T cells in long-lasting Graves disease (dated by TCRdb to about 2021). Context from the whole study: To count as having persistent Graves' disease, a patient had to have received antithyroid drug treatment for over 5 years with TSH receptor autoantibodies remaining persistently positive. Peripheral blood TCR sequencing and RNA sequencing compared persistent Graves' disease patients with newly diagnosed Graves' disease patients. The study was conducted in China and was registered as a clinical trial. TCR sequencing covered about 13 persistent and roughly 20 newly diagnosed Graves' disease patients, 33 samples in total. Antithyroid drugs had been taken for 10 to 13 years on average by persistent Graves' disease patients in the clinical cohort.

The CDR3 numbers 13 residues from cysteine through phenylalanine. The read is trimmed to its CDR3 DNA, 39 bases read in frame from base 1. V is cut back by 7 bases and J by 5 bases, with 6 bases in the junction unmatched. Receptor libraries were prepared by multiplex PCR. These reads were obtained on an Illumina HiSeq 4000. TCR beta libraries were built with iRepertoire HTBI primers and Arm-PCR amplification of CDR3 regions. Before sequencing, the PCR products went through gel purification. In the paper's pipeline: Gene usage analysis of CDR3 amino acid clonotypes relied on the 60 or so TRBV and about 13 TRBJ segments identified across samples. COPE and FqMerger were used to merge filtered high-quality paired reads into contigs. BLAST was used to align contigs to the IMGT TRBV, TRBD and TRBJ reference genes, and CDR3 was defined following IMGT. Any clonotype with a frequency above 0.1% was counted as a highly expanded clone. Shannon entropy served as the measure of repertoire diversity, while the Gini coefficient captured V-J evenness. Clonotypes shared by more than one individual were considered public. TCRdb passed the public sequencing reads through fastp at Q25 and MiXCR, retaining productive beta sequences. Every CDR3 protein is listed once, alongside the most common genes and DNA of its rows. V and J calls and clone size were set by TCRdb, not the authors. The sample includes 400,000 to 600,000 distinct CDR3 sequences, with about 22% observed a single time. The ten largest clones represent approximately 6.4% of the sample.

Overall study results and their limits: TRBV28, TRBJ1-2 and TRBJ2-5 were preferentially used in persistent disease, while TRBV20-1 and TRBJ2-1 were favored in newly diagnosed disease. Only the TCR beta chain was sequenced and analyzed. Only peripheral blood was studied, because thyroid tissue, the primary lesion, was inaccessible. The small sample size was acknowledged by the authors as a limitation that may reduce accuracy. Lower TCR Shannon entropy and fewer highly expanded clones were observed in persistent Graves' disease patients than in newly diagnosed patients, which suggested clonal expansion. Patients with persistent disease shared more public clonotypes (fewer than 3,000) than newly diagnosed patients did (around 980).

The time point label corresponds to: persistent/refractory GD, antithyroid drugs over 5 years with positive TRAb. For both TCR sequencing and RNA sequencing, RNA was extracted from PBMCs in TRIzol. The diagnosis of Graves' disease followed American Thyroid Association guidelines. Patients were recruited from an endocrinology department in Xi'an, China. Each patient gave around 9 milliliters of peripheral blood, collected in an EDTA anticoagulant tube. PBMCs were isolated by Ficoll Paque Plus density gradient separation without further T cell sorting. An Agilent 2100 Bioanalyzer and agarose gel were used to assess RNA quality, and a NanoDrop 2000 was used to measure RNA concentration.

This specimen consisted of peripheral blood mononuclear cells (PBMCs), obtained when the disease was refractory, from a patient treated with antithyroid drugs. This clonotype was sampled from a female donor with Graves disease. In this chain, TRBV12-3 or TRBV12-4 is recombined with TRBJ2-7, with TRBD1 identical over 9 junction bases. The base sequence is TGTGCCAGCAAACGGACAGGGGCGGACGAGCAGTACTTC. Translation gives CASKRTGADEQYF.